The clone carrying this TCR beta chain was seen more than once but under ten times. What it binds is not known. These data originate in a study of naive and memory T cell subsets. Study conclusions and caveats: Each distinct alpha or beta sequence counts as one clonotype.

Two oligonucleotides, mixed equimolar, formed the beta constant-region primer covering TRBC1 and TRBC2. The cDNA 3' end received a ligated single-stranded oligonucleotide carrying the SP2 primer and a 12-nucleotide UMI. MiXCR, run by TCRdb on the UMI-ligation and nested PCR reads, gives a single entry per CDR3 protein. In the table there are about 85,000 distinct CDR3 sequences, over 10% of which are singletons. J was trimmed by 5 bases and V by 0 bases; bases with no gene match: 3. CDR3 size: 16 residues. The germline CDR1 and CDR2 sequences are KGHSH and LQKENI. The V call is TRBV18, the J call TRBJ2-7; TRBD2 matches at 14 bases. Sequencing used central memory CD4+ T cells from blood. The TCR was taken from a human donor in good health. CDR3 sequence reads: CASSPPGLAGVHEQYF. The CDR3 DNA is TGTGCCAGCTCACCACCGGGACTAGCGGGAGTCCACGAGCAGTACTTC.